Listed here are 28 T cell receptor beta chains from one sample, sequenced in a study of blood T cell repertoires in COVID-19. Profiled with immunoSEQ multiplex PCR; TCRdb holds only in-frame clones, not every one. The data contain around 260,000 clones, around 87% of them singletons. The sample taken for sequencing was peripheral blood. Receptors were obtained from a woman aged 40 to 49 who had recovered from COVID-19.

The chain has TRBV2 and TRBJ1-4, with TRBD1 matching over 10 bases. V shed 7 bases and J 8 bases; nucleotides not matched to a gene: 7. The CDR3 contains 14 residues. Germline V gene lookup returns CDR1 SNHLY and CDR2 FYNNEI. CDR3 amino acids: CASIWDRGGEKLFF. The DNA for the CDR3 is TGTGCCAGCATTTGGGACAGGGGAGGCGAAAAACTGTTTTTT.

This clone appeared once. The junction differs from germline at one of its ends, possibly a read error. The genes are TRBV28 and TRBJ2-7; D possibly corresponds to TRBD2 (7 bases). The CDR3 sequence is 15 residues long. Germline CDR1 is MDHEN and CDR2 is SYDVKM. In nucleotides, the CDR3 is TGTGCCAGCAGTATTCGGTGGGGGGGCTCCCACGAGCAGTACTTC. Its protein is CASSIRWGGSHEQYF.

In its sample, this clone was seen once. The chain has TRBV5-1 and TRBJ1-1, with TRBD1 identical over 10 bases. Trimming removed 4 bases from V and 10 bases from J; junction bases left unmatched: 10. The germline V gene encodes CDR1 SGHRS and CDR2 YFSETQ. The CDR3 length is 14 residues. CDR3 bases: TGCGCCAGCAGCGGGGGACAGGGGAGAACGGGAGCTTTCTTT. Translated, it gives CASSGGQGRTGAFF.

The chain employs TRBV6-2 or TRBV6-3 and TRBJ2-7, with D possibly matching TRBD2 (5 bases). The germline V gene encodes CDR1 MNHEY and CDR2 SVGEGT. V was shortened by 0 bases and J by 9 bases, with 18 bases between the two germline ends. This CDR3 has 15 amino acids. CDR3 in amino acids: CASSYSKADPSGQYF. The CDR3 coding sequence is TGTGCCAGCAGTTACTCGAAAGCGGACCCCTCGGGGCAGTACTTC.

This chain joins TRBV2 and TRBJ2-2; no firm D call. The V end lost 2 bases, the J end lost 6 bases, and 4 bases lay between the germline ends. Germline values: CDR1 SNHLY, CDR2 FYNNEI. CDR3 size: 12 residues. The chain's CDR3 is CASSEQAGELFF. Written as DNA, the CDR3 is TGTGCCAGCAGTGAACAGGCCGGGGAGCTGTTTTTT.

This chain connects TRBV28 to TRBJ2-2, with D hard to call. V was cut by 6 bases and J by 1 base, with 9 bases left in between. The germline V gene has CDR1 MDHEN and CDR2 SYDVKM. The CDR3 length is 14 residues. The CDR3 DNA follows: TGTGCCAGCAGCCTTGGGCAGAACACCGGGGAGCTGTTTTTT. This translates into CASSLGQNTGELFF.

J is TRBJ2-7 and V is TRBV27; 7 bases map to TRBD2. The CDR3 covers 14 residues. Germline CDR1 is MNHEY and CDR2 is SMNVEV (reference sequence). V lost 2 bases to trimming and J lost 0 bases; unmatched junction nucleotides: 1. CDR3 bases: TGTGCCAGCAGTTTAGGCGGGAGCTCCTACGAGCAGTACTTC. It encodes CASSLGGSSYEQYF.

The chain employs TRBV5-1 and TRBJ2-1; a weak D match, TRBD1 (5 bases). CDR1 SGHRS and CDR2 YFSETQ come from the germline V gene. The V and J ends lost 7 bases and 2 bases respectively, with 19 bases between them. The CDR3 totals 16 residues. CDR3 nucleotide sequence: TGCGCCAGCGAGAAGGGGCTACAGCAAACCTACAATGAGCAGTTCTTC. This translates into CASEKGLQQTYNEQFF.

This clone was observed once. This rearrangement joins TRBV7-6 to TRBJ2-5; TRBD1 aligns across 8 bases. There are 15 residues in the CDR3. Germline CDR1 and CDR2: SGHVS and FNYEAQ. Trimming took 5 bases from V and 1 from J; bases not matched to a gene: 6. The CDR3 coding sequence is TGTGCCAGCAGCCGCCGACAGGGGCGCCAAGAGACCCAGTACTTC. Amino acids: CASSRRQGRQETQYF.

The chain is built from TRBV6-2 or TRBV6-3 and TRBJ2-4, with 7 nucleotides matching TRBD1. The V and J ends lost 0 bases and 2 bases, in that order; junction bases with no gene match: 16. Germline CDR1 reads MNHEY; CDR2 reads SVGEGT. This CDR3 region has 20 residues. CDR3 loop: CASSYSRPGGKAKPKNIQYF. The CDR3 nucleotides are TGTGCCAGCAGTTACTCGAGACCAGGGGGTAAGGCGAAGCCCAAAAACATTCAGTACTTC.

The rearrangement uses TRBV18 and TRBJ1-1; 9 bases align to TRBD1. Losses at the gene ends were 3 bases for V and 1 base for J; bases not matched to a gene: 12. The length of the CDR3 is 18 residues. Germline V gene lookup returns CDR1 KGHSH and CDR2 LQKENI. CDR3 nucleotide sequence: TGTGCCAGCTCACCCACCGTGGACAGGGGAATGGGGAACACTGAAGCTTTCTTT. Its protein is CASSPTVDRGMGNTEAFF.

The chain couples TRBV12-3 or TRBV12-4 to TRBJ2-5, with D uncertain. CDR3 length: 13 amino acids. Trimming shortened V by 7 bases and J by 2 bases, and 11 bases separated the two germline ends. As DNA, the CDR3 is TGTGCCAGCAAGGTTACAGCTCAAGAGACCCAGTACTTC. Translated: CASKVTAQETQYF.

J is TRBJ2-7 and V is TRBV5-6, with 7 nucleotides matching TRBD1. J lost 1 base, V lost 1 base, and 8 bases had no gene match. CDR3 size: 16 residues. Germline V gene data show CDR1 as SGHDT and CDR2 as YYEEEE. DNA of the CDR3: TGTGCCAGCAGCTTGTGGACGACAGGGATTTCCTACGAGCAGTACTTC. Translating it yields CASSLWTTGISYEQYF.

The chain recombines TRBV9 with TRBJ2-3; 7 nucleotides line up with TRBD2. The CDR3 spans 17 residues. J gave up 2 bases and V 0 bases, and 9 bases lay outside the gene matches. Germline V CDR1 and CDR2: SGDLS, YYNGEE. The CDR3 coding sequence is TGTGCCAGCAGCGTAGGCGGGCGCGGGGGTTCCACAGATACGCAGTATTTT. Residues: CASSVGGRGGSTDTQYF.

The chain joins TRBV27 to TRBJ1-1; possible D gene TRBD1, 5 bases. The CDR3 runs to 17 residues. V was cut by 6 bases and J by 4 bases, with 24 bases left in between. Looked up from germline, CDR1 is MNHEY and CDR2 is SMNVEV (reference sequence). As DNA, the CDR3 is TGTGCCAGCAGCTGGTATATGGTCCCGGGGGGGGGCACTGAAGCTTTCTTT. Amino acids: CASSWYMVPGGGTEAFF.

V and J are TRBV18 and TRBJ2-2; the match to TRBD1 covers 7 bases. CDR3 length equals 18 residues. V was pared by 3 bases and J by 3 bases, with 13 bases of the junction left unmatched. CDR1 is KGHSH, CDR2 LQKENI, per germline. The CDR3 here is CASSPEKDRLWDTGELFF. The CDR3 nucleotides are TGTGCCAGCTCACCCGAGAAGGACAGGCTCTGGGACACCGGGGAGCTGTTTTTT.

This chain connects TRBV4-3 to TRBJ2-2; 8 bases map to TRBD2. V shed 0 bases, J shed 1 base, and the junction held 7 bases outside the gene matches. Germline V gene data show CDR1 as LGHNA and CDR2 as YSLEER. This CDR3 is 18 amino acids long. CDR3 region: CASSQESFAGGNTGELFF. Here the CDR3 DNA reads TGCGCCAGCAGCCAAGAGAGTTTTGCGGGGGGGAACACCGGGGAGCTGTTTTTT.

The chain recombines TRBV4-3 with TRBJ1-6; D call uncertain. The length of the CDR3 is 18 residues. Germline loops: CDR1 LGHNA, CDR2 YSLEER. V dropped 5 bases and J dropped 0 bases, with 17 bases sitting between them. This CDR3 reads CASSSGATQSSYNSPLHF. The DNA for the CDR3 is TGCGCCAGCAGCTCCGGTGCCACACAGAGCTCCTATAATTCACCCCTCCACTTT.

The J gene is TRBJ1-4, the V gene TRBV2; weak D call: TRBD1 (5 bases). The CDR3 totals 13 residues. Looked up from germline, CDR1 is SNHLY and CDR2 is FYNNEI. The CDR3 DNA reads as TGTGCTACCACCAGGGAGGCTAATGAAAAACTGTTTTTT. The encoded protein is CATTREANEKLFF.

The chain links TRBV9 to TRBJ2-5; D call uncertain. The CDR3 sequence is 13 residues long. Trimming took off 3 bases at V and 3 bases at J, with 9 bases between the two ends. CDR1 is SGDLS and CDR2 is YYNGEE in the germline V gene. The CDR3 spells CASSGRPKETQYF. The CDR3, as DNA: TGTGCCAGCAGCGGCAGGCCCAAAGAGACCCAGTACTTC.

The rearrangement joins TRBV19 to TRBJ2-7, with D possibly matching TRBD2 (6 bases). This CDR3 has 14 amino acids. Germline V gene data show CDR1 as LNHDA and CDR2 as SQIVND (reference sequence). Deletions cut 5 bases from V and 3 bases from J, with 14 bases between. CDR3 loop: CASSSGRGNYEQYF. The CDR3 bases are TGTGCCAGTAGTTCGGGACGGGGGAACTACGAGCAGTACTTC.

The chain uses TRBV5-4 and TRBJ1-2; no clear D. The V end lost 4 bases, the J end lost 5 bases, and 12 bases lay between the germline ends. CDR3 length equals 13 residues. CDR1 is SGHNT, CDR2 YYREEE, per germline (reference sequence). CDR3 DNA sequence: TGTGCCAGCAGCCCGGAGTCGCTTTATGGCTACACCTTC. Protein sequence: CASSPESLYGYTF.

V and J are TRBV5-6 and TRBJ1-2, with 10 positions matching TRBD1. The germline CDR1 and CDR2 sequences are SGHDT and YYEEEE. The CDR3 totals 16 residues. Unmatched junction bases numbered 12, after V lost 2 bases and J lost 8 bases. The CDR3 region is CASSFFLGQGGRGYTF. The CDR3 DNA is TGTGCCAGCAGCTTCTTCCTTGGACAGGGGGGAAGAGGCTACACCTTC.

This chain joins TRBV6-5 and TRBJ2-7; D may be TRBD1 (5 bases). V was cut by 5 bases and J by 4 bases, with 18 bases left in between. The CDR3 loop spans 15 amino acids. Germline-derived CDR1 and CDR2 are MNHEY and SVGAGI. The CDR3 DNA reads TGTGCCAGCAGTCGGCTGGGGCAGGGCAGATACGAGCAGTACTTC. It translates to CASSRLGQGRYEQYF.

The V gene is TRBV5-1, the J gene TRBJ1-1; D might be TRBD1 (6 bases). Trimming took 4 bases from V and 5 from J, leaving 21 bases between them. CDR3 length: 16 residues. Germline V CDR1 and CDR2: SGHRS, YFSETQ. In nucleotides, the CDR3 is TGCGCCAGCAGCCCTAAGACGACACAGGGCTGGACTGAAGCTTTCTTT. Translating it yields CASSPKTTQGWTEAFF. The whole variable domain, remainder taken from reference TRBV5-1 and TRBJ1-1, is KAGVTQTPRYLIKTRGQQVTLSCSPISGHRSVSWYQQTPGQGLQFLFEYFSETQRNKGNFPGRFSGRQFSNSRSEMNVSTLELGDSALYLCASSPKTTQGWTEAFFGQGTRLTVV.

CDR3 coding DNA: TGTGCCAGCAGCAATGGCGGGACAGGGGGGCACGAGCAGTACTTC. As protein: CASSNGGTGGHEQYF. The V gene is TRBV21-1, the J gene TRBJ2-7; the table's D gene call, TRBD1, was not cross checked with the DNA. TRBV21-1 is shown as a pseudogene. CDR3 length equals 15 residues.

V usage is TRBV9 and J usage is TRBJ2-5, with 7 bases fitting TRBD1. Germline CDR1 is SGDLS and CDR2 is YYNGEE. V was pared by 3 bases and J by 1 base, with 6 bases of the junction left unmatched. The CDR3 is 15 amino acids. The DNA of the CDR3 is TGTGCCAGCAGCGCACGGGACAGACCCCAAGAGACCCAGTACTTC. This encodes CASSARDRPQETQYF.

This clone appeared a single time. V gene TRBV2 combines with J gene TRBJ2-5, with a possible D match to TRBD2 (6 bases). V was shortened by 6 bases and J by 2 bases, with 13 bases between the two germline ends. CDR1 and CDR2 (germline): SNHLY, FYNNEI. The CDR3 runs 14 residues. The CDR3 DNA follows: TGTGCCAGCAGCCGTTCGGGACTTCAAGAGACCCAGTACTTC. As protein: CASSRSGLQETQYF.